A single sample gave rise to the 27 T cell receptor beta chains below, sequenced in a study of beta chain features in type 1 diabetes. As every portion of the isolated RNA was reverse transcribed, the sequencing read expressed TCRB transcripts. The protocol was immunoSEQ multiplex PCR, while the TCRdb copy is restricted to in-frame clones and leaves out a portion. The sample lists roughly 240,000 clones; around 22% were seen once. Study findings and constraints: Shortening of TCRB CDR3s, moderate but significant, appeared in all four CD4+ subsets of Type 1 diabetes patients.

These receptors have no known antigen. Sequenced input: naive CD4+ T cells from blood. The receptors shown here come from a woman aged 25-40 years with type 1 diabetes.

The rearrangement uses TRBV19 and TRBJ1-4, with TRBD1 matching 8 bases. The CDR3 covers 14 residues. Germline CDR1 reads LNHDA; CDR2 reads SQIVND (reference sequence). V lost 5 bases and J lost 10; bases outside the gene matches: 9. The CDR3 DNA follows: TGTGCCAGTAGTTCCGGACAGGGAACTGGAAAACTGTTTTTT. The encoded protein is CASSSGQGTGKLFF.

This clone was detected only a few times. This chain joins TRBV18 and TRBJ2-5, with TRBD1 as a possible D gene (5 bases). V was trimmed by 2 bases and J by 0 bases, leaving 16 bases between them. The length of the CDR3 is 17 residues. Germline CDR1 and CDR2: KGHSH and LQKENI. CDR3 coding DNA: TGTGCCAGCTCACCAGGGGCTAGATACCCGTACCAAGAGACCCAGTACTTC. Its protein is CASSPGARYPYQETQYF.

This clone occurred a few times. The chain employs TRBV19 and TRBJ2-7; possible D gene TRBD2, 5 bases. Looked up from germline, CDR1 is LNHDA and CDR2 is SQIVND (reference sequence). This CDR3 has 13 residues. Trimming took 3 bases from V and 3 from J, leaving 9 bases between them. CDR3 protein: CASSIPGIYEQYF. CDR3 DNA sequence: TGTGCCAGTAGTATCCCGGGGATCTACGAGCAGTACTTC.

This clone was found a few times. CDR3 in amino acids: CASIFRGKRDRESGLGGYTF. CDR3 in DNA: TGTGCCAGCATCTTTAGGGGGAAACGGGACAGGGAATCGGGACTTGGTGGCTACACCTTC. V gene TRBV28 combines with J gene TRBJ1-2; 9 nucleotides match TRBD1. This CDR3 comprises 20 residues. J gave up 7 bases and V 7 bases, and 28 bases lay outside the gene matches. The germline V gene encodes CDR1 MDHEN and CDR2 SYDVKM.

This clone was counted only a few times. The rearrangement links TRBV28 to TRBJ1-5; 8 nucleotides match TRBD1. The ends lost 6 bases at V and 5 bases at J; junction bases unmatched: 3. Germline values: CDR1 MDHEN, CDR2 SYDVKM. The CDR3 sequence is 13 residues long. The CDR3: CASSRTGYQPQHF. CDR3 bases: TGTGCCAGCAGCCGGACAGGGTATCAGCCCCAGCATTTT.

This clone was picked up a small number of times. The chain employs TRBV29-1 and TRBJ2-5, with D possibly being TRBD1 (5 bases). Germline assignment: CDR1 SQVTM and CDR2 ANQGSEA. This CDR3 comprises 14 residues. Trimming took 7 bases from V and 3 from J, leaving 18 bases between them. The CDR3 here is CSAVGQSVKETQYF. In DNA, the CDR3 is TGCAGCGCCGTCGGACAATCGGTAAAAGAGACCCAGTACTTC.

V gene TRBV5-1 combines with J gene TRBJ2-2; D not certain. Germline loops: CDR1 SGHRS, CDR2 YFSETQ. Trimming left V 3 bases short and J 6 bases short, with 9 bases between. The CDR3 length is 13 residues. The CDR3 sequence: CASSSYKSGELFF. The CDR3 DNA reads TGCGCCAGCAGCTCCTATAAGTCCGGGGAGCTGTTTTTT. Supplemented by reference TRBV5-1 and TRBJ2-2, the full variable domain reads KAGVTQTPRYLIKTRGQQVTLSCSPISGHRSVSWYQQTPGQGLQFLFEYFSETQRNKGNFPGRFSGRQFSNSRSEMNVSTLELGDSALYLCASSSYKSGELFFGEGSRLTVL.

This rearrangement joins TRBV7-9 to TRBJ1-2; a weak D match, TRBD1 (6 bases). From germline, CDR1 is SEHNR and CDR2 FQNEAQ (reference sequence). The length of the CDR3 is 14 residues. Trimming left V 1 base short and J 4 bases short, with 10 bases between. The CDR3 DNA sequence: TGTGCCAGCAGCTTAGGGGCAGGGGTCTATGGCTACACCTTC. Protein product: CASSLGAGVYGYTF.

This clone was picked up a small number of times. J is TRBJ2-5 and V is TRBV4-1, with 11 nucleotides matching TRBD1. The CDR3 contains 18 residues. Germline V gene data show CDR1 as MGHRA and CDR2 as YSYEKL. V trimming: 1 base; J trimming: 4 bases; junction bases outside the gene matches: 11. The CDR3 protein is CASSQGKGYGTGGETQYF. The CDR3 DNA reads TGCGCCAGCAGCCAAGGGAAGGGGTACGGGACAGGGGGAGAGACCCAGTACTTC.

The gene calls are TRBV5-4 and TRBJ2-2; 7 bases fit TRBD1. Germline CDR1 and CDR2: SGHNT and YYREEE (reference sequence). The CDR3 is 13 residues long. V gave up 2 bases and J gave up 9 bases; unmatched junction bases: 4. The CDR3: CASSLDRVRELFF. DNA for the CDR3: TGTGCCAGCAGCTTAGACAGGGTCCGGGAGCTGTTTTTT. Complete variable domain (other parts from reference TRBV5-4 and TRBJ2-2): ETGVTQSPTHLIKTRGQQVTLRCSSQSGHNTVSWYQQALGQGPQFIFQYYREEENGRGNFPPRFSGLQFPNYSSELNVNALELDDSALYLCASSLDRVRELFFGEGSRLTVL.

V and J are TRBV4-1 and TRBJ2-1; 11 bases line up with TRBD2. The V and J ends lost 1 base and 6 bases, in that order; junction bases with no gene match: 8. This CDR3 has 17 amino acids. Germline V lookup: CDR1 MGHRA, CDR2 YSYEKL. The CDR3 spells CASSQGLAGPRGNEQFF. In nucleotides, the CDR3 is TGCGCCAGCAGCCAAGGACTAGCGGGACCTCGGGGCAATGAGCAGTTCTTC.

The rearrangement joins TRBV30 to TRBJ1-2, with D possibly being TRBD1 (5 bases). Germline V CDR1 and CDR2: GTSNPN, SVGIG (reference sequence). This CDR3 region has 17 residues. Trimming cost V 2 bases and J 0 bases, with 19 bases left between them. The CDR3 is CAWSPPGLGSTNYGYTF. The CDR3 nucleotides are TGTGCCTGGAGTCCCCCGGGACTGGGGTCGACTAACTATGGCTACACCTTC.

The V gene is TRBV7-6, the J gene TRBJ2-7, with 9 positions matching TRBD2. With 5 bases clipped from V and 7 bases from J, the junction kept 15 bases outside the gene matches. Germline-derived CDR1 and CDR2 are SGHVS and FNYEAQ. The CDR3 has 16 residues. CDR3 amino acids: CASSPLSVGLAREQYF. The CDR3 DNA reads TGTGCCAGCAGCCCACTTTCTGTGGGACTAGCTCGAGAGCAGTACTTC.

The CDR3 nucleotides are TGTGCCAGCAGTCGGGACAGGGTATTTCATGAGCAGTTCTTC. Translation gives CASSRDRVFHEQFF. This chain links TRBV6-6 with TRBJ2-1, with TRBD1 matching over 9 bases. The CDR3 spans 14 residues. CDR1 is MNHNY and CDR2 is SVGAGI in the germline V gene (reference sequence). The V gene end was trimmed by 5 bases and the J gene end by 8 bases; junction bases not matched to a gene: 7.

This clone was found a few times. Additional DNA sequences in this sample encode the identical CDR3. V is TRBV7-3 and J is TRBJ1-1; D is perhaps TRBD1 (5 bases). Germline assignment: CDR1 SGHTA and CDR2 FQGTGA. V gave up 5 bases and J gave up 1 base, with 8 bases separating them. The CDR3 is 13 amino acids. In DNA form, the CDR3 reads TGTGCCAGCAGCGCCCAGGGGAACACTGAAGCTTTCTTT. Translation: CASSAQGNTEAFF.

J is TRBJ1-5 and V is TRBV19; 9 bases match TRBD1. Germline V gene sequence: CDR1 LNHDA, CDR2 SQIVND (reference sequence). With 5 bases clipped from V and 3 bases from J, the junction kept 8 bases outside the gene matches. CDR3 length equals 16 residues. The CDR3 spells CASSLAGQGFNQPQHF. CDR3 DNA sequence: TGTGCCAGTAGTCTCGCGGGACAGGGCTTCAATCAGCCCCAGCATTTT.

The chain couples TRBV6-1 to TRBJ2-1, with D unresolved. The CDR3 extends over 13 amino acids. In germline, CDR1 is MNHNS, CDR2 SASEGT. Trimming pared 2 bases from V and 12 bases from J, leaving 14 bases between. The CDR3 region is CASSEIGDTTQFF. CDR3 sequence (DNA): TGTGCCAGCAGTGAAATCGGTGATACCACGCAGTTCTTC.

This clone was observed a handful of times. The chain carries TRBV30 and TRBJ2-5; the D is unclear. The CDR3 contains 11 residues. Trimming removed 3 bases from V and 4 bases from J, with 6 bases in between. The V gene's germline CDR1 is GTSNPN and CDR2 SVGIG (reference sequence). CDR3 DNA: TGTGCCTGGAGGGCCATAGAGACCCAGTACTTC. It yields the protein CAWRAIETQYF.

V is TRBV19 and J is TRBJ1-5, with a possible D match to TRBD1 (5 bases). V gave up 0 bases and J gave up 1 base, with 10 bases separating them. The CDR3 is 16 amino acids. The V gene's germline CDR1 is LNHDA and CDR2 SQIVND (reference sequence). The DNA for the CDR3 is TGTGCCAGTAGTATAGAGGGGGGGACCAGCAATCAGCCCCAGCATTTT. Encoded protein: CASSIEGGTSNQPQHF. Full variable domain (outside the CDR3, taken from reference TRBV19 and TRBJ1-5): DGGITQSPKYLFRKEGQNVTLSCEQNLNHDAMYWYRQDPGQGLRLIYYSQIVNDFQKGDIAEGYSVSREKKESFPLTVTSAQKNPTAFYLCASSIEGGTSNQPQHFGDGTRLSIL.

A few counts support this clone. The CDR3 coding sequence is TGTGCCAGCTCCTCATCCCACTTAGCGGCAATCTACGAGCAGTACTTC. The encoded protein is CASSSSHLAAIYEQYF. The chain uses TRBV11-3 and TRBJ2-7; tentatively, D is TRBD2 (6 bases). Germline CDR1 reads SGHNT; CDR2 reads YENEEA. The CDR3 covers 16 residues. V was clipped by 8 bases and J by 3 bases, with 23 bases between them.

This sequence joins TRBV18 and TRBJ2-7; 7 bases map to TRBD2. The germline V gene has CDR1 KGHSH and CDR2 LQKENI. Trimming at V came to 6 bases and at J to 6 bases, leaving 11 bases not matched to a gene. This CDR3 spans 14 amino acids. The DNA of the CDR3 is TGTGCCAGCTCCCCCGGGGCGGGAGAAGTCGAGCAGTACTTC. Translated, it gives CASSPGAGEVEQYF.

The chain joins TRBV5-1 to TRBJ2-3, with 10 bases identical to TRBD2. CDR1 and CDR2 from the germline V gene are SGHRS and YFSETQ. This CDR3 region has 15 residues. The trim removed 2 bases at V and 4 bases at J, leaving 4 bases unmatched. DNA of the CDR3: TGCGCCAGCAGCTTCTCTAGCGGGAGTTCAGATACGCAGTATTTT. Translation: CASSFSSGSSDTQYF.

This clone was found a few times. This chain connects TRBV7-9 to TRBJ1-1, with no clear D. V was clipped by 6 bases and J by 1 base, with 9 bases between them. The germline V gene encodes CDR1 SEHNR and CDR2 FQNEAQ (reference sequence). The CDR3 has 13 amino acids. CDR3 protein: CASSQRENTEAFF. The DNA of the CDR3 is TGTGCCAGCAGTCAACGAGAGAACACTGAAGCTTTCTTT.

The V and J genes are TRBV30 and TRBJ2-1; 8 bases line up with TRBD2. The V gene's germline CDR1 is GTSNPN and CDR2 SVGIG (reference sequence). Germline trimming cut 3 bases from V and 8 bases from J; bases unmatched to any gene: 6. The CDR3 totals 13 residues. The CDR3: CAWRKSGSDEQFF. Here the CDR3 DNA reads TGTGCCTGGAGGAAAAGCGGGAGCGATGAGCAGTTCTTC.

V and J are TRBV14 and TRBJ2-1; a weak D match, TRBD2 (5 bases). Germline CDR1 is SGHDN and CDR2 is FVKESK. Trimming shortened V by 4 bases and J by 10 bases, and 8 bases separated the two germline ends. The CDR3 sequence is 11 residues long. The CDR3 DNA follows: TGTGCCAGCAGCCTCCGGGAAGAGCAGTTCTTC. Encoded protein: CASSLREEQFF. The full variable domain, in which reference TRBV14 and TRBJ2-1 provide the parts outside the CDR3, is EAGVTQFPSHSVIEKGQTVTLRCDPISGHDNLYWYRRVMGKEIKFLLHFVKESKQDESGMPNNRFLAERTGGTYSTLKVQPAELEDSGVYFCASSLREEQFFGPGTRLTVL.

The rearrangement joins TRBV2 to TRBJ2-7, with 10 bases fitting TRBD1. The V and J ends lost 8 bases and 3 bases, in that order; junction bases with no gene match: 10. CDR1 SNHLY and CDR2 FYNNEI come from the germline V gene. The CDR3 is made up of 15 amino acids. CDR3 sequence (DNA): TGTGCCAGCCGGTGGGACAGGGGAAGAGACTACGAGCAGTACTTC. Translating it yields CASRWDRGRDYEQYF.

The CDR3 nucleotides are TGTGCCAGCATCGCGGGGGCTGAAGCTTTCTTT. Encoded protein: CASIAGAEAFF. V is TRBV6-5 and J is TRBJ1-1; maybe TRBD1 (5 bases). Trimming stripped 7 bases from V and 6 bases from J, with 9 bases between. CDR1 MNHEY and CDR2 SVGAGI come from the germline V gene. CDR3 size: 11 residues.